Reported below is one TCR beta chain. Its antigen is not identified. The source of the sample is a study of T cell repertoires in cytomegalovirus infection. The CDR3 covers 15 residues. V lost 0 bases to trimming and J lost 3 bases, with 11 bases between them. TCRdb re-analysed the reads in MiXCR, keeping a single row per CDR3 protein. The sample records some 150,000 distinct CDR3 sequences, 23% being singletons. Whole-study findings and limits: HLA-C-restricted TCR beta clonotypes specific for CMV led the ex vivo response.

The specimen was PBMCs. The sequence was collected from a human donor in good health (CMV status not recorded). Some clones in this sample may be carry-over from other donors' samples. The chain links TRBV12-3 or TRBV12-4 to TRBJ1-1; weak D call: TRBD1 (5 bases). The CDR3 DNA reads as TGTGCCAGCAGTTTAGCGCAGGGAGGGTACACTGAAGCTTTCTTT. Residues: CASSLAQGGYTEAFF.